The present entry profiles one TCR beta chain with its context. Antigen specificity is unknown. The entry originates in a study of CD8 T cells in ankylosing spondylitis. Quantitative 5'-RACE with molecular barcodes produced the TCR beta libraries. TCRdb reprocessed the 5' RACE reads with MiXCR, giving one entry per CDR3 protein. The data hold roughly 230,000 distinct CDR3 sequences, with 15% to 20% observed a single time. The CDR3 consists of 15 residues. Germline assignment: CDR1 MNHEY and CDR2 SVGAGI. The germline V and J ends were trimmed by 0 bases and 7 bases, with 13 bases remaining between them. Study results and caveats: Within peripheral blood, clones linked to disease were CD8+ and relatively rare. Disease-linked clones reportedly concentrated significantly in matched ankylosing spondylitis synovial fluid.

The sequence was obtained from a male donor with ankylosing spondylitis or in good health (not recorded which). The gene calls are TRBV6-5 and TRBJ2-1; D unclear. The sample taken for sequencing was blood, either unsorted or a sorted T cell fraction (not recorded which). CDR3 loop: CASSYSKGIGNEQFF. CDR3 in DNA: TGTGCCAGCAGTTACTCGAAAGGGATAGGGAATGAGCAGTTCTTC.